Listed below are T cell receptor beta chains from one sample, sequenced in a study of T cell repertoires in cytomegalovirus infection. TCRdb analysed the reads with MiXCR anew, one entry per CDR3 protein. Of just over 450,000 distinct CDR3 sequences in the sample, roughly 43% were seen once. No antigens are known for them. The input for sequencing was cultured PBMCs, taken from culture after CMV antigen stimulation. These receptors originate from a human donor in good health (CMV status not recorded). Some clones in this sample may be carry-over from other donors' samples. The CDR3 runs from the conserved cysteine through the conserved F or W. The D gene is left open where the match is weak. The listing skips clone size in some rows; elsewhere it reads once, few, many or a size class.

TRBV5-1	NA	TRBJ2-6	NA	TGCGCCAGCAGCTTGAAATGGTCAGGGAGAGGTGGGGCCAACGTCCTGACTTTC	CASSLKWSGRGGANVLTF
TRBV27	NA	TRBJ2-5	NA	TGTGCCAGCGCCCGGGACAACTACCAAGAGACCCAGTACTTC	CASARDNYQETQYF
TRBV7-2	NA	TRBJ2-2	many	TGTGCCAGCAGCCCCGGGGGAGCCCGCGGCACCGGGGAGCTGTTTTTT	CASSPGGARGTGELFF
TRBV6-2/TRBV6-3	TRBD1	TRBJ1-1	NA	TGTGCCAGCAGTTACCCGAGGGACAGCACTGAAGCTTTCTTT	CASSYPRDSTEAFF
TRBV12-3/TRBV12-4	NA	TRBJ2-7	few	TGTGCCAGCAGAAAAGGACCACAGGGTTATAGCGGCTACGAGCAGTACTTC	CASRKGPQGYSGYEQYF
TRBV6-1	NA	TRBJ1-4	NA	TGTGCCAGCAGTATGAAATGGGGGAGGGAAAAACTGTTTTTT	CASSMKWGREKLFF
TRBV7-2	TRBD2	TRBJ2-4	few	TGTGCCAGCAGCTTAGGGCCTAGCGGGGGAAACATTCAGTACTTC	CASSLGPSGGNIQYF
TRBV7-6	NA	TRBJ2-2	NA	TGTGCCAGCAGCTTAGGGTGGGACACGAACACCGGGGAGCTGTTTTTT	CASSLGWDTNTGELFF
TRBV4-1	TRBD1	TRBJ2-5	few	TGCGCCAGCAGCCAGCCGGGACAGCGAAAACAAAGAGTCGGCCAGTACTTC	CASSQPGQRKQRVGQYF
TRBV7-2	NA	TRBJ1-2	few	TGTGCCAGCAGCTTAGCCCAATATGGCTACACCTTC	CASSLAQYGYTF
TRBV6-1	NA	TRBJ2-3	NA	TGTGCCAGCAGTTACGCCGAAGGAGATACGCAGTATTTT	CASSYAEGDTQYF
TRBV11-2	TRBD2	TRBJ2-1	few	TGTGCCAGCAGCCAACAATGGACTAGCGGTTACAATGAGCAGTTCTTC	CASSQQWTSGYNEQFF
TRBV27	TRBD1	TRBJ2-7	NA	TGTGCCAGCAGTAAGGGGACAGGGGGAGTCTACGAGCAGTACTTC	CASSKGTGGVYEQYF
TRBV12-3/TRBV12-4	NA	TRBJ1-6	few	TGTGCCAGCAGCCGAACAGGGTTTACTAATAATTCACCCCTCCACTTT	CASSRTGFTNNSPLHF
TRBV28	NA	TRBJ1-5	NA	TGTGCCAGCAGTTTAACGTTTTTCAATCAGCCCCAGCATTTT	CASSLTFFNQPQHF
TRBV5-1	NA	TRBJ2-7	once	TGCGCCAGCAGCTTGGTAGCCAGAACCTACGAGCAGTACTTC	CASSLVARTYEQYF
TRBV7-2	TRBD2	TRBJ2-2	few	TGTGCCAGCACAATTAGCGGGGGGGCCGGCGGGGAGCTGTTTTTT	CASTISGGAGGELFF
TRBV15	TRBD2	TRBJ2-1	few	TGTGCCACCAGCAGAGGGACTAGCGGGGGGATCAATGAGCAGTTCTTC	CATSRGTSGGINEQFF
TRBV6-6	TRBD2	TRBJ2-3	few	TGTGCCAGCAGGTCTTGGCCGGGAGGAGTCGGGACAGATACGCAGTATTTT	CASRSWPGGVGTDTQYF
TRBV19	NA	TRBJ2-5	few	TGTGCCAGTAGTCCCCGAGGACGGACCGATCAAGAGACCCAGTACTTC	CASSPRGRTDQETQYF
TRBV15	NA	TRBJ2-7	NA	TGTGCCACCAGCAGACCTCTGGCGGCCTCCTACGAGCAGTACTTC	CATSRPLAASYEQYF
TRBV4-2	TRBD2	TRBJ2-5	NA	TGTGCCAGCAGCCAAGGAAGAACTAGCGAAGAGACCCAGTACTTC	CASSQGRTSEETQYF
TRBV6-1	NA	TRBJ1-2	NA	TGTGCCAGCACCGACCCTAACTATGGCTACACCTTC	CASTDPNYGYTF
TRBV10-3	NA	TRBJ2-2	NA	TGTGCCATCAATAATCAGGGGTTGAACACCGGGGAGCTGTTTTTT	CAINNQGLNTGELFF
TRBV10-1	TRBD2	TRBJ2-1	NA	TGCGCCAGCAGTGAGTCGGCGCTAGCGGGAGATGAGCAGTTCTTC	CASSESALAGDEQFF
TRBV7-2	NA	TRBJ1-3	NA	TGTGCCAGCAGCTTAGCGCTTAGTTTCTCTGGAAACACCATATATTTT	CASSLALSFSGNTIYF
TRBV27	NA	TRBJ1-1	few	TGTGCCAGCAGACCCAGGGGCCCGAACACTGAAGCTTTCTTT	CASRPRGPNTEAFF
TRBV10-3	TRBD2	TRBJ2-3	few	TGTGCCATCAGTGAAACTAGCGGGGGAGATACGCAGTATTTT	CAISETSGGDTQYF
TRBV7-3	TRBD1	TRBJ1-6	NA	TGTGCAGCCGGGACAGCGGATTCACCCCTCCACTTT	CAAGTADSPLHF